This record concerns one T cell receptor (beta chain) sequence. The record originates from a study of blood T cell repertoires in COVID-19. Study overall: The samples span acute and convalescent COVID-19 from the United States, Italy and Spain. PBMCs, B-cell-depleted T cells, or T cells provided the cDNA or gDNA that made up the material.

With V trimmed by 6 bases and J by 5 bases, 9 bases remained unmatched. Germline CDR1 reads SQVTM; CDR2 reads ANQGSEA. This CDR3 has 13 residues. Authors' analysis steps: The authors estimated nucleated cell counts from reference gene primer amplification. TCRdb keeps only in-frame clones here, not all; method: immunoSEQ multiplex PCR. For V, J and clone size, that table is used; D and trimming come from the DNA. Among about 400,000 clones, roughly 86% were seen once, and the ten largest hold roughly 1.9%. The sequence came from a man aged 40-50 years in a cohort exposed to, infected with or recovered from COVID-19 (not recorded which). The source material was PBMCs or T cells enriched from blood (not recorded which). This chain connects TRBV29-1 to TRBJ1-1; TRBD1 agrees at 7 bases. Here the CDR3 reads CSVHDRAVTEAFF. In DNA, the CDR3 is TGCAGCGTCCACGACAGGGCTGTGACTGAAGCTTTCTTT.